Reported below is one TCR beta chain. Its specificity is unknown. Trimming stripped 3 bases from V and 3 bases from J, with 12 bases between. Germline loops: CDR1 SGHNT, CDR2 YYREEE (reference sequence). This CDR3 has 15 residues. Sequencing used immunoSEQ multiplex PCR; TCRdb keeps in-frame clones, though not all of them. Here the sample spans a few million clones, 80% to 95% being singletons. CD45RA-negative memory and CD45RA+ naive subsets were split from the CD4+ cells. These data belong to a study of shared clonotypes between healthy human individuals. As for the study in general: A donor's plate count was three for CD4 naive and three for CD4 memory; CD8 naive had two and CD8 memory one.

The study, taken as a whole, reports: Genetic and exposure-history diversity was limited by the few donors. Only blood underwent sampling, and tissue repertoires likely differ.

Sequences were obtained from naive CD4+ T cells from PBMCs. As for subset: CD45RA+ positively selected. The genes are TRBV5-4 and TRBJ2-2; D remains ambiguous. This receptor was identified in a man between 18 and 35 years old in good health. Some clones in this sample may be carry-over from other donors' samples. Here the CDR3 reads CASSSERDHTGELFF. The CDR3 bases are TGTGCCAGCAGCTCCGAGCGTGATCACACCGGGGAGCTGTTTTTT.